The clone carrying this TCR beta chain was seen at least ten times. The data derive from a study of neurological immune-mediated disorders. Trimming took 1 base from V and 6 from J; bases not matched to a gene: 10. The germline V gene encodes CDR1 DFQATT and CDR2 SNEGSKA (reference sequence). This CDR3 is 16 amino acids long. TCRdb re-called the 5' RACE reads through MiXCR, storing one row per CDR3 protein. The table has about 46,000 distinct CDR3 sequences, around 1.9% seen once; the top ten hold around 2.1%. The chain has TRBV20-1 and TRBJ2-7; 12 bases are shared with TRBD2. The sample taken for sequencing was PBMCs. The receptor's source is a woman between 40 and 50 years old with multiple sclerosis. The CDR3 protein is CSARGGLAGLWSEQYF. The CDR3 coding sequence is TGCAGTGCTAGAGGAGGACTAGCGGGGCTATGGAGCGAGCAGTACTTC.